This T cell receptor (beta chain) appears in the sequencing data of a study of CD8+ T cells in alopecia areata. Alopecia areata patients provided lesional scalp punch biopsies and peripheral blood. Germline lookup yields CDR1 LGHNA and CDR2 YSLEER. The CDR3 is 17 amino acids. Trimming pared 0 bases from V and 1 base from J, leaving 10 bases between. This clone turned up a few times. Extracted RNA was reverse transcribed into cDNA, the sequencing template. Produced via immunoSEQ multiplex PCR; TCRdb's table is partial and in-frame only. The repertoire holds about 150,000 clones, with approximately 53% as singletons.

This rearrangement joins TRBV4-3 to TRBJ2-6; D ambiguous. The receptor comes from a human donor with alopecia areata. The sequences come from CD8+ T cells sorted from blood, collected at week 0. The CDR3 reads CASSQDDGPSGANVLTF. The CDR3 DNA reads TGCGCCAGCAGCCAAGATGACGGTCCATCTGGGGCCAACGTCCTGACTTTC.